This TCR beta chain was documented in a study of T cells in localized non-small cell lung cancer. General study findings and limits: Sequencing involved a lone tumor region, leaving heterogeneity possible. Elevated blood T cell density was associated with longer overall survival. Adjacent lung tissue had a median approximately 57 of the top 100 clones found in the tumor. Clonality of T cells reached its maximum in uninvolved adjacent lung, surpassing tumor.

Germline V gives CDR1 MDHEN, CDR2 SYDVKM. V lost 8 bases and J lost 4, with 6 bases in between. The length of the CDR3 is 11 residues. Sequencing was performed with immunoSEQ multiplex PCR; in TCRdb, only in-frame clones are kept and a portion is missing. The table shows under 35,000 clones, with approximately 90% occurring only once. A word on this clone: Its antigen is still unknown.

The rearrangement joins TRBV28 to TRBJ2-1; D ambiguous. The starting material was peripheral blood, obtained before any cancer treatment. The TCR comes from a female donor aged 60 or older with stage I lung adenocarcinoma. CDR3 sequence (DNA): TGTGCCAGCGGGTCGTACAATGAGCAGTTCTTC. This sequence encodes CASGSYNEQFF.